These 29 T cell receptor beta chains were sequenced from one sample in a study of monozygotic twins with cystic fibrosis. Method: immunoSEQ multiplex PCR; TCRdb's copy keeps in-frame clones and lacks some. The sample records some 19,000 clones, around 97% being singletons. Source material: blood. The receptors come from a woman in her twenties or thirties with cystic fibrosis.

The count of this clone is one. The gene calls are TRBV11-2 and TRBJ1-1; possibly TRBD1 for D (5 bases). This CDR3 is built from 14 residues. Trimming pared 2 bases from V and 1 base from J, leaving 8 bases between. Germline V gene lookup returns CDR1 SGHAT and CDR2 FQNNGV. Here the CDR3 reads CASSLRTQNTEAFF. CDR3 nucleotide sequence: TGTGCCAGCAGCTTACGGACACAGAACACTGAAGCTTTCTTT.

This clone was counted once. The chain recombines TRBV19 with TRBJ2-5, with D maybe TRBD2 (6 bases). Trimming took 5 bases from V and 2 from J, leaving 18 bases between them. Germline V gene lookup returns CDR1 LNHDA and CDR2 SQIVND (reference sequence). CDR3 length: 16 residues. CDR3 protein: CASSSGPGLLQETQYF. The CDR3 DNA is TGTGCCAGTAGTTCAGGTCCGGGACTCCTGCAAGAGACCCAGTACTTC.

V and J are TRBV4-1 and TRBJ2-4, with D possibly being TRBD2 (7 bases). The J call is uncertain, as TRBJ2-1 better fits the DNA end. This CDR3 comprises 18 residues. From germline, CDR1 is MGHRA and CDR2 YSYEKL. The CDR3 sequence is CASSPGGKSDRAKNIQFF. The CDR3 DNA is TGCGCCAGCAGCCCCGGGGGGAAATCGGACAGAGCCAAAAACATTCAGTTCTTC.

The CDR3 nucleotides read TGCGCCAGCAGCCAAGATCCGGGGGGGGCGAAAGAGCTGTTTTTT. Its protein product is CASSQDPGGAKELFF. The rearrangement links TRBV4-1 to TRBJ2-2, with TRBD2 matching 8 bases. V dropped 0 bases and J dropped 11; count of bases not matched to a gene: 8. The CDR3 runs to 15 residues. In germline, CDR1 is MGHRA, CDR2 YSYEKL.

The chain recombines TRBV7-2 with TRBJ2-5; D is undetermined. V lost 5 bases and J 2 bases, leaving 9 bases between the germline ends. Per the germline V gene, CDR1 is SGHTA and CDR2 is FQGNSA. The CDR3 extends over 13 amino acids. CDR3 loop: CASSPTNQETQYF. CDR3 nucleotide sequence: TGTGCCAGCAGCCCGACCAATCAAGAGACCCAGTACTTC.

This clone appeared a single time. The genes are TRBV6-1 and TRBJ1-1; TRBD1 is a possible D gene (5 bases). Germline lookup yields CDR1 MNHNS and CDR2 SASEGT. The CDR3 runs 14 residues. V was pared by 0 bases and J by 0 bases, with 5 bases between. CDR3 sequence: CASSEAGLNTEAFF. The CDR3 DNA reads as TGTGCCAGCAGTGAAGCGGGGCTGAACACTGAAGCTTTCTTT.

The chain joins TRBV6-4 to TRBJ2-2; maybe TRBD1 (6 bases). The CDR3 loop spans 14 amino acids. From germline, CDR1 is MRHNA and CDR2 SNTAGT. Between the trimmed V and J ends, which lost 11 bases and 4 bases, there was a span of 17 bases. DNA of the CDR3: TGTGCCTCCCAGGGGACACAGGGCACCGGGGAGCTGTTTTTT. This codes for CASQGTQGTGELFF.

The chain joins TRBV9 to TRBJ1-5; maybe TRBD1 (5 bases). This CDR3 region has 13 residues. CDR1 and CDR2 (germline): SGDLS, YYNGEE. V dropped 4 bases and J dropped 10 bases, with 15 bases sitting between them. CDR3 protein: CASSLGTVSPQHF. The CDR3 nucleotides read TGTGCCAGCAGCCTCGGGACCGTCTCCCCCCAGCATTTT.

As concerns this clone: One end of the junction fails to match germline, which may point to a read error. The rearrangement uses TRBV27 and TRBJ2-7; the D gene is possibly TRBD1 (6 bases). The germline V gene encodes CDR1 MNHEY and CDR2 SMNVEV (reference sequence). CDR3 size: 13 residues. For the CDR3, the DNA is TGTGCCAGCAGTGTATCGGACAGCTACGAGCAGTACTTC. Its translation is CASSVSDSYEQYF.

CDR3 nucleotide sequence: TGTGCCAGCAGCTTAACCGGGACAGGCAACTACGAGCAGTACTTC. Its protein product is CASSLTGTGNYEQYF. V gene TRBV11-2 combines with J gene TRBJ2-7; TRBD1 aligns across 8 bases. The germline CDR1 and CDR2 sequences are SGHAT and FQNNGV. V was clipped by 2 bases and J by 3 bases; unmatched bases: 6. This CDR3 comprises 15 residues.

CDR3 coding DNA: TGTGCCAGTAGTGCAGGGGTCACCGGGGAGCTGTTTTTT. Residues: CASSAGVTGELFF. The rearrangement uses TRBV19 and TRBJ2-2, with D perhaps matching TRBD1 (6 bases). The CDR3 consists of 13 residues. Germline V lookup: CDR1 LNHDA, CDR2 SQIVND (reference sequence). Between the trimmed V and J ends, which lost 5 bases and 4 bases, there was a span of 8 bases.

J is TRBJ2-5 and V is TRBV6-6; 11 bases map to TRBD2. Germline-derived CDR1 and CDR2 are MNHNY and SVGAGI (reference sequence). The length of the CDR3 is 15 residues. Germline trimming cut 7 bases from V and 5 bases from J; bases unmatched to any gene: 9. CDR3 residues: CASKALAGGVETQYF. In DNA form, the CDR3 reads TGTGCCAGCAAGGCTCTAGCGGGGGGTGTGGAGACCCAGTACTTC.

This rearrangement joins TRBV5-1 to TRBJ2-2; TRBD1 is a possible D gene (5 bases). Germline-derived CDR1 and CDR2 are SGHRS and YFSETQ. V dropped 6 bases and J dropped 0 bases, with 18 bases sitting between them. This CDR3 is built from 17 residues. CDR3 residues: CASTGRAHLSNTGELFF. The CDR3 DNA reads as TGCGCCAGCACGGGCAGGGCCCACCTATCGAACACCGGGGAGCTGTTTTTT.

The chain carries TRBV6-4 and TRBJ2-3; weak D call: TRBD2 (6 bases). V was cut by 3 bases and J by 0 bases, with 10 bases left in between. The CDR3 is 15 residues long. The germline CDR1 and CDR2 sequences are MRHNA and SNTAGT. The CDR3 sequence: CASSESSGSTDTQYF. In DNA, the CDR3 is TGTGCCAGCAGTGAAAGTAGCGGAAGCACAGATACGCAGTATTTT.

CDR3 sequence: CASKDSIEAFF. In nucleotides, the CDR3 is TGCGCCAGCAAGGACAGCATCGAAGCTTTCTTT. This rearrangement joins TRBV5-1 to TRBJ1-1, with D possibly TRBD1 on 6 matching bases. Germline loops: CDR1 SGHRS, CDR2 YFSETQ. V lost 6 bases and J 8 bases, leaving 11 bases between the germline ends. The CDR3 is 11 residues long.

The V and J genes are TRBV5-6 and TRBJ2-3; maybe TRBD1 (5 bases). The ends were cut back, 8 bases at V and 4 bases at J, with 17 bases in the middle. This CDR3 region has 14 residues. Germline V gives CDR1 SGHDT, CDR2 YYEEEE. DNA for the CDR3: TGTGCCAGTGCCATTGCAGGGAAAGCAGATACGCAGTATTTT. Translation gives CASAIAGKADTQYF. Together with reference TRBV5-6 and TRBJ2-3, the CDR3 gives the full variable domain: DAGVTQSPTHLIKTRGQQVTLRCSPKSGHDTVSWYQQALGQGPQFIFQYYEEEERQRGNFPDRFSGHQFPNYSSELNVNALLLGDSALYLCASAIAGKADTQYFGPGTRLTVL.

The J gene is TRBJ2-1, the V gene TRBV10-3; no definite D call. Trimming removed 0 bases from V and 0 bases from J, with 12 bases in between. The germline gives CDR1 ENHRY, CDR2 SYGVKD. The CDR3 loop spans 17 amino acids. CDR3 DNA: TGTGCCATCAGTGAGTCGGTCCGGGTATTCTCCTACAATGAGCAGTTCTTC. Its protein is CAISESVRVFSYNEQFF.

The rearrangement links TRBV19 to TRBJ2-2; possibly TRBD1 for D (7 bases). The germline gives CDR1 LNHDA, CDR2 SQIVND (reference sequence). Trimming cost V 10 bases and J 7 bases, with 16 bases left between them. The CDR3 runs 13 residues. CDR3 sequence: CAMRQGGSGELFF. The CDR3 DNA reads TGTGCCATGCGACAGGGAGGTAGCGGGGAGCTGTTTTTT.

This rearrangement joins TRBV5-1 to TRBJ2-2; D might be TRBD2 (6 bases). CDR3 length equals 14 residues. The germline V gene has CDR1 SGHRS and CDR2 YFSETQ. Trimming cost V 5 bases and J 5 bases, with 13 bases left between them. DNA of the CDR3: TGCGCCAGCAGGCGGGGCACCGAAACCGGGGAGCTGTTTTTT. It is translated as CASRRGTETGELFF. The variable domain in full, with the rest retrieved from reference TRBV5-1 and TRBJ2-2, is KAGVTQTPRYLIKTRGQQVTLSCSPISGHRSVSWYQQTPGQGLQFLFEYFSETQRNKGNFPGRFSGRQFSNSRSEMNVSTLELGDSALYLCASRRGTETGELFFGEGSRLTVL.

V usage is TRBV4-2 and J usage is TRBJ2-1, with 7 bases identical to TRBD1. The CDR3 is made up of 16 amino acids. Germline CDR1 is LGHNA and CDR2 is YNFKEQ. V lost 0 bases to trimming and J lost 4 bases; unmatched junction nucleotides: 6. CDR3 bases: TGTGCCAGCAGCCAAGAGAGGACAGGCTGGTACAATGAGCAGTTCTTC. Its translation: CASSQERTGWYNEQFF.

The table lists this clone with a count of one. The V call is TRBV5-1, the J call TRBJ1-1; D is perhaps TRBD1 (5 bases). The germline V gene encodes CDR1 SGHRS and CDR2 YFSETQ. The V gene lost 4 bases and the J gene lost 1 base, with 14 bases spanning the gap. The CDR3 runs to 15 residues. The CDR3 protein is CASSAGTSENTEAFF. The CDR3 region has the DNA TGCGCCAGCAGCGCCGGGACGTCCGAGAACACTGAAGCTTTCTTT.

This chain links TRBV5-1 with TRBJ1-4, with D perhaps matching TRBD1 (6 bases). Germline lookup yields CDR1 SGHRS and CDR2 YFSETQ. Trimming stripped 0 bases from V and 7 bases from J, with 16 bases between. The CDR3 is 16 residues long. The CDR3 nucleotides are TGCGCCAGCAGCTTGGTTGGCATGCAGGGGAGTGAAAAACTGTTTTTT. Encoded protein: CASSLVGMQGSEKLFF.

This clone was detected once. V and J are TRBV7-9 and TRBJ2-4; maybe TRBD1 (5 bases). The CDR3 loop spans 17 amino acids. CDR1 is SEHNR and CDR2 is FQNEAQ in the germline V gene (reference sequence). Trimming removed 0 bases from V and 0 bases from J, with 12 bases in between. The CDR3 nucleotides read TGTGCCAGCAGCTTAGCGCTAACAGGTCTAGCCAAAAACATTCAGTACTTC. Protein product: CASSLALTGLAKNIQYF.

This chain joins TRBV7-2 and TRBJ2-3, with D uncertain. The germline CDR1 and CDR2 sequences are SGHTA and FQGNSA. This CDR3 has 12 amino acids. Trimming took off 4 bases at V and 3 bases at J, with 5 bases between the two ends. The CDR3 region has the DNA TGTGCCAGCAGCTCGTTAACAGATACGCAGTATTTT. It encodes CASSSLTDTQYF.

This clone was picked up one time. This chain links TRBV30 with TRBJ2-5, with D perhaps matching TRBD2 (5 bases). Between the trimmed V and J ends, which lost 1 base and 5 bases, there was a span of 17 bases. The CDR3 spans 15 residues. Germline V gene sequence: CDR1 GTSNPN, CDR2 SVGIG (reference sequence). The CDR3 loop reads CAWSGREGGWETQYF. As DNA, the CDR3 is TGTGCCTGGAGTGGGAGAGAGGGTGGCTGGGAGACCCAGTACTTC.

This chain uses TRBV5-6 with TRBJ1-1, with D tentatively TRBD1 (6 bases). The CDR3 has 17 residues. Trimming shortened V by 3 bases and J by 4 bases, and 22 bases separated the two germline ends. Looked up from germline, CDR1 is SGHDT and CDR2 is YYEEEE. CDR3 sequence (DNA): TGTGCCAGCAGCTCGTTGGGTTGGGGGCGCTCGGGCACTGAAGCTTTCTTT. This encodes CASSSLGWGRSGTEAFF.

The CDR3 here is CASSSTGVVNYGYTF. As DNA, the CDR3 is TGCGCCAGCAGCTCAACAGGGGTTGTTAACTATGGCTACACCTTC. The chain employs TRBV5-1 and TRBJ1-2, with TRBD1 matching over 7 bases. CDR3 size: 15 residues. Germline V gene lookup returns CDR1 SGHRS and CDR2 YFSETQ. The V and J ends lost 3 bases and 1 base, in that order; junction bases with no gene match: 6. The entire variable domain, with the rest obtained from reference TRBV5-1 and TRBJ1-2, is as follows: KAGVTQTPRYLIKTRGQQVTLSCSPISGHRSVSWYQQTPGQGLQFLFEYFSETQRNKGNFPGRFSGRQFSNSRSEMNVSTLELGDSALYLCASSSTGVVNYGYTFGSGTRLTVV.

This clone was picked up one time. The chain joins TRBV7-8 to TRBJ1-5; D remains ambiguous. The CDR3 consists of 15 residues. V was cut by 1 base and J by 3 bases, with 10 bases left in between. Germline CDR1 reads SGHVS; CDR2 reads FQNEAQ. CDR3 protein: CASSLGSWDNQPQHF. The CDR3 nucleotides are TGTGCCAGCAGCTTAGGTTCCTGGGACAATCAGCCCCAGCATTTT.

J is TRBJ2-7 and V is TRBV6-5; D uncertain. Trimming left V 6 bases short and J 4 bases short, with 19 bases between. The CDR3 runs 15 residues. Germline V gene lookup returns CDR1 MNHEY and CDR2 SVGAGI. The CDR3 sequence: CASRLIGWAHYEQYF. The CDR3 DNA reads TGTGCCAGCAGACTTATTGGTTGGGCACATTACGAGCAGTACTTC.